Listed here are 21 T cell receptor beta chains from one sample, sequenced in a study of blood T cell repertoires in COVID-19. Only in-frame clones appear in the TCRdb table, and some are missing; sequencing was by immunoSEQ multiplex PCR. The sample shows about 220,000 clones, roughly 84% of them seen only once. The specimen was PBMCs or T cells enriched from blood (not recorded which). The receptors were sampled from a woman aged 40 to 55 who had recovered from COVID-19.

The rearrangement links TRBV28 to TRBJ2-7; 10 nucleotides align to TRBD1. V shed 5 bases and J 2 bases; nucleotides not matched to a gene: 3. Germline-derived CDR1 and CDR2 are MDHEN and SYDVKM. The CDR3 runs to 14 residues. CDR3 residues: CASSRTGGAYEQYF. The CDR3 nucleotides read TGTGCCAGCAGTCGGACAGGGGGGGCCTACGAGCAGTACTTC.

This chain links TRBV5-1 with TRBJ2-7, with D possibly matching TRBD2 (5 bases). Looked up from germline, CDR1 is SGHRS and CDR2 is YFSETQ. Trimming cost V 0 bases and J 3 bases, with 13 bases left between them. This CDR3 is 15 amino acids long. CDR3 region: CASSLARAGGYEQYF. As DNA, the CDR3 is TGCGCCAGCAGCTTGGCTAGGGCCGGAGGCTACGAGCAGTACTTC.

This clone appeared a single time. This chain uses TRBV5-1 with TRBJ1-1; no clear D gene. Per the germline V gene, CDR1 is SGHRS and CDR2 is YFSETQ. Trimming removed 1 base from V and 0 bases from J, with 10 bases in between. The CDR3 is 15 residues long. The CDR3: CASSLWRTMNTEAFF. In DNA, the CDR3 is TGCGCCAGCAGCTTGTGGCGGACTATGAACACTGAAGCTTTCTTT.

The rearrangement links TRBV19 to TRBJ1-6; 7 bases match TRBD1. The V segment lost 6 bases and the J segment 7 bases; nucleotides outside the gene matches: 6. This CDR3 has 14 residues. The germline gives CDR1 LNHDA, CDR2 SQIVND (reference sequence). CDR3 region: CASREGGTNSPLHF. The CDR3 coding sequence is TGTGCCAGTAGGGAAGGGGGCACCAATTCACCCCTCCACTTT.

The chain is built from TRBV18 and TRBJ1-3; 9 bases line up with TRBD1. The V gene end was trimmed by 1 base and the J gene end by 5 bases; junction bases not matched to a gene: 6. The germline CDR1 and CDR2 sequences are KGHSH and LQKENI. The CDR3 totals 16 residues. The CDR3 loop is CASSPRRDRARNTIYF. CDR3 coding DNA: TGTGCCAGCTCACCACGGAGGGACAGGGCTCGAAACACCATATATTTT.

As for this clone: The junction departs from germline at one end; a sequencing error may be responsible. CDR3 loop: CRVGGGRGGDTQYF. Here the CDR3 DNA reads TGCCGCGTTGGAGGGGGTAGGGGGGGAGATACGCAGTATTTT. The V gene is TRBV29-1, the J gene TRBJ2-3, with TRBD2 as a possible D gene (7 bases). Germline V gene lookup returns CDR1 SQVTM and CDR2 ANQGSEA. The CDR3 has 14 residues.

This clone was observed a handful of times. The V gene is TRBV19, the J gene TRBJ1-1; D is uncertain. Germline CDR1 is LNHDA and CDR2 is SQIVND (reference sequence). The V end lost 3 bases, the J end lost 0 bases, and 14 bases lay between the germline ends. This CDR3 is built from 16 residues. For the CDR3, the DNA is TGTGCCAGTAGTATGAGTTCAGGACTTTTGAACACTGAAGCTTTCTTT. Translation gives CASSMSSGLLNTEAFF.

CDR3 coding DNA: TGTGCCAGCAGTGAAGGTGGGGCAGCCTACGAGCAGTACTTC. This gives the protein CASSEGGAAYEQYF. The genes are TRBV2 and TRBJ2-7; the D gene is possibly TRBD1 (5 bases). The CDR3 loop spans 14 amino acids. Germline CDR1 and CDR2: SNHLY and FYNNEI. V dropped 1 base and J dropped 2 bases, with 9 bases sitting between them.

The chain employs TRBV28 and TRBJ2-7; 7 bases fit TRBD1. Trimming at V came to 4 bases and at J to 6 bases, leaving 9 bases not matched to a gene. Germline CDR1 reads MDHEN; CDR2 reads SYDVKM. The CDR3 runs 14 residues. The CDR3 DNA reads as TGTGCCAGCAGTTACAGGGGCCCTCTTTCCGAGCAGTACTTC. Its protein product is CASSYRGPLSEQYF.

The chain uses TRBV7-6 and TRBJ2-1; D is perhaps TRBD2 (5 bases). This CDR3 is 16 amino acids long. V gave up 5 bases and J gave up 0 bases, with 14 bases separating them. Germline V gene sequence: CDR1 SGHVS, CDR2 FNYEAQ. For the CDR3, the DNA is TGTGCCAGCAGCACCCTCCTTACTAGCTCCTACAATGAGCAGTTCTTC. Its translation: CASSTLLTSSYNEQFF.

The rearrangement links TRBV2 to TRBJ2-1; 9 nucleotides match TRBD2. The germline CDR1 and CDR2 sequences are SNHLY and FYNNEI. CDR3 size: 18 residues. Trimming took 11 bases from V and 8 from J; bases not matched to a gene: 25. The CDR3 DNA reads as TGTGCCGCCCTGCGGGGCGGGAGGGCCGAGTTGTACAGGGATGAGCAGTTCTTC. It codes for CAALRGGRAELYRDEQFF.

The chain joins TRBV3-1 (or the pseudogene TRBV3-2) to TRBJ2-1, with TRBD2 identical over 9 bases. This CDR3 has 14 residues. Germline-derived CDR1 and CDR2 are LGHDT and YNNKEL (reference sequence). Germline trimming cut 8 bases from V and 9 bases from J; bases unmatched to any gene: 11. CDR3 sequence (DNA): TGTGCCAGCGCGCGGGTGCTAGCGGGAACTGAGCAGTTCTTC. This encodes CASARVLAGTEQFF.

The V gene is TRBV19, the J gene TRBJ2-1; TRBD2 agrees at 12 bases. The CDR3 spans 16 residues. CDR1 is LNHDA, CDR2 SQIVND, per germline (reference sequence). J was trimmed by 8 bases and V by 8 bases; bases with no gene match: 13. CDR3 sequence reads: CASGSSGRAAADEQFF. For the CDR3, the DNA is TGTGCCAGTGGCTCTAGCGGGAGGGCCGCAGCCGATGAGCAGTTCTTC.

The chain has TRBV5-1 and TRBJ2-5, with D possibly TRBD2 on 6 matching bases. V shed 4 bases and J shed 3 bases, with 13 bases lying between them. Germline CDR1 and CDR2: SGHRS and YFSETQ. The CDR3 consists of 14 residues. The CDR3 coding sequence is TGCGCCAGCAGCCCGGCGGGGCTTAAAGAGACCCAGTACTTC. It is translated as CASSPAGLKETQYF.

This chain connects TRBV28 to TRBJ1-1; D remains ambiguous. Trimming removed 4 bases at V and 11 bases at J, with 14 bases between. CDR1 is MDHEN and CDR2 is SYDVKM in the germline V gene. The CDR3 contains 12 residues. The CDR3 sequence is CASSSTPTGAFF. The CDR3 bases are TGTGCCAGCAGTTCAACTCCCACGGGGGCTTTCTTT.

This chain links TRBV6-5 with TRBJ1-3; 8 nucleotides align to TRBD1. This CDR3 has 15 amino acids. Unmatched junction bases numbered 5, after V lost 0 bases and J lost 7 bases. The germline V gene encodes CDR1 MNHEY and CDR2 SVGAGI. DNA for the CDR3: TGTGCCAGCAGTTACTCGGGACAGGATCCCAACACCATATATTTT. This translates into CASSYSGQDPNTIYF.

This clone counts as medium-sized. The chain combines TRBV7-6 with TRBJ1-1; TRBD1 is a possible D gene (5 bases). CDR3 length: 14 residues. CDR1 and CDR2 from the germline V gene are SGHVS and FNYEAQ. The V gene lost 4 bases and the J gene lost 4 bases, with 13 bases spanning the gap. The DNA of the CDR3 is TGTGCCAGCAGCTCGCAGGGTATTAGCACTGAAGCTTTCTTT. Protein: CASSSQGISTEAFF.

The gene calls are TRBV3-1 (or the pseudogene TRBV3-2) and TRBJ1-1, with D possibly being TRBD1 (6 bases). Trimming shortened V by 6 bases and J by 5 bases, and 13 bases separated the two germline ends. The CDR3 covers 13 residues. Germline CDR1 and CDR2: LGHDT and YNNKEL (reference sequence). The CDR3 DNA reads as TGTGCCAGCAGACAACAGGGAAGGACTGAAGCTTTCTTT. Its protein product is CASRQQGRTEAFF.

The V call is TRBV11-2, the J call TRBJ2-3; 9 nucleotides agree with TRBD2. This CDR3 contains 15 residues. Germline trimming cut 0 bases from V and 4 bases from J; bases unmatched to any gene: 2. Germline CDR1 reads SGHAT; CDR2 reads FQNNGV. For the CDR3, the DNA is TGTGCCAGCAGCTTAGAGGGCGGGAGGGCAGATACGCAGTATTTT. Translating gives CASSLEGGRADTQYF.

V gene TRBV19 combines with J gene TRBJ2-2; D might be TRBD2 (5 bases). With 7 bases removed from V and 7 bases from J, the gap between germline ends came to 13 bases. This CDR3 is 13 amino acids long. Germline V gene sequence: CDR1 LNHDA, CDR2 SQIVND (reference sequence). This chain's CDR3 is CASTRRVDGELFF. In DNA, the CDR3 is TGTGCCAGTACCCGGCGGGTGGACGGGGAGCTGTTTTTT.

The chain combines TRBV10-3 with TRBJ2-1; perhaps TRBD2 as D (5 bases). Trimming stripped 10 bases from V and 4 bases from J, with 14 bases between. The CDR3 runs 13 residues. Germline V gene lookup returns CDR1 ENHRY and CDR2 SYGVKD. Here the CDR3 reads CATGGMEYNEQFF. CDR3 sequence (DNA): TGTGCCACAGGAGGTATGGAATACAATGAGCAGTTCTTC.